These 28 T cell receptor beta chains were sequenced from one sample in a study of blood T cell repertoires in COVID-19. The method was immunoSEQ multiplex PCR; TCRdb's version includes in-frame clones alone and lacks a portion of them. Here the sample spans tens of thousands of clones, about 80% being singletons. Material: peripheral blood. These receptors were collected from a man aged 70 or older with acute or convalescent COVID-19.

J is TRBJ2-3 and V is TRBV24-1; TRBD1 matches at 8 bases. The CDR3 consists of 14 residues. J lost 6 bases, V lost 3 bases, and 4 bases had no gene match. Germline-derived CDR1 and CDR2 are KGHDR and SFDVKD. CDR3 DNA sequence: TGTGCCACCAGTGATGACAGGGGTTGGGATACGCAGTATTTT. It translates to CATSDDRGWDTQYF.

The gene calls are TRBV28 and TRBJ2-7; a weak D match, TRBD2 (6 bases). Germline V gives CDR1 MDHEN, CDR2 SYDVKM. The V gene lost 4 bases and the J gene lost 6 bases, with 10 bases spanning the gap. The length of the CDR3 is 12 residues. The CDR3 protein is CASSSGLREQYF. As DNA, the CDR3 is TGTGCCAGCAGTTCCGGACTACGCGAGCAGTACTTC.

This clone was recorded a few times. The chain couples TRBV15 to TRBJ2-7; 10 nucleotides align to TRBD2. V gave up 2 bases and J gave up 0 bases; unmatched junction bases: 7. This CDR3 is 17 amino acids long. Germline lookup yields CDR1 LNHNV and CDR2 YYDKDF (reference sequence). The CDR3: CATSRKAGGYNSYEQYF. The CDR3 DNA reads TGTGCCACCAGCAGAAAAGCGGGAGGGTACAACTCCTACGAGCAGTACTTC.

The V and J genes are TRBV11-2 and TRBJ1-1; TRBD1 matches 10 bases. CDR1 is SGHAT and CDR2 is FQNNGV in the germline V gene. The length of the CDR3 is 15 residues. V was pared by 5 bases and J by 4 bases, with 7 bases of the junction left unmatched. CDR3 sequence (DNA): TGTGCCAGCAGCGGATCGACAGGGGGCTTCACTGAAGCTTTCTTT. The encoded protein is CASSGSTGGFTEAFF.

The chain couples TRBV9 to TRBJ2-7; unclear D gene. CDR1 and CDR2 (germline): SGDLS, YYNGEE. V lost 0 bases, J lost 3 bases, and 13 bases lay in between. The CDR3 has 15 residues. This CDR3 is CASSVAGDKFYEQYF. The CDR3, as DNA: TGTGCCAGCAGCGTAGCCGGAGATAAGTTCTACGAGCAGTACTTC.

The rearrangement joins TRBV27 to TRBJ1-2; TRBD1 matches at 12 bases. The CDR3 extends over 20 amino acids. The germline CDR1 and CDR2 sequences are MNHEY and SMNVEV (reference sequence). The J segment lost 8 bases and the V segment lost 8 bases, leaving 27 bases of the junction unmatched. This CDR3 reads CASRDRVVPGQGALGGGYTF. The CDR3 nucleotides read TGTGCCAGCCGCGATCGAGTGGTTCCGGGACAGGGGGCTCTCGGCGGGGGCTACACCTTC.

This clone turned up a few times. The CDR3 coding sequence is TGTGCCAGCGACGGACAGGGTGCTTTTTTGGGTAACTATGGCTACACCTTC. Its protein is CASDGQGAFLGNYGYTF. The chain recombines TRBV2 with TRBJ1-2, with 8 positions matching TRBD1. With 8 bases clipped from V and 1 base from J, the junction kept 15 bases outside the gene matches. The CDR3 consists of 17 residues. The germline CDR1 and CDR2 sequences are SNHLY and FYNNEI. Drawing the rest from reference TRBV2 and TRBJ1-2, the complete variable domain is EPEVTQTPSHQVTQMGQEVILRCVPISNHLYFYWYRQILGQKVEFLVSFYNNEISEKSEIFDDQFSVERPDGSNFTLKIRSTKLEDSAMYFCASDGQGAFLGNYGYTFGSGTRLTVV.

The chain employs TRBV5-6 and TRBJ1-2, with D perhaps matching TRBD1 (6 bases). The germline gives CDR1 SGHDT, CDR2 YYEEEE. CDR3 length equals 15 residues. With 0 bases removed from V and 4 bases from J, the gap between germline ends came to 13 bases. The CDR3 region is CASSLAEGGIYGYTF. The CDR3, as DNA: TGTGCCAGCAGCTTGGCGGAGGGGGGGATCTATGGCTACACCTTC.

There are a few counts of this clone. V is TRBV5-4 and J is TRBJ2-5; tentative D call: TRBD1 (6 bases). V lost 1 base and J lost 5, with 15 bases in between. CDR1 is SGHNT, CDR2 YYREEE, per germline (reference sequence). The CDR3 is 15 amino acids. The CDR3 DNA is TGTGCCAGCAGCTTGTCGCAGGGGCCAAGGGAGACCCAGTACTTC. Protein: CASSLSQGPRETQYF.

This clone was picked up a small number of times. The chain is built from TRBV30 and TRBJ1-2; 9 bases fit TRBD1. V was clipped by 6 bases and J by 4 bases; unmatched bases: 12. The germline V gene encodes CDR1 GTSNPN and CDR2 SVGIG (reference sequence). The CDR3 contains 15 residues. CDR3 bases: TGTGCCTGCCACCGGGACAGGGCCTTTGTCTATGGCTACACCTTC. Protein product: CACHRDRAFVYGYTF.

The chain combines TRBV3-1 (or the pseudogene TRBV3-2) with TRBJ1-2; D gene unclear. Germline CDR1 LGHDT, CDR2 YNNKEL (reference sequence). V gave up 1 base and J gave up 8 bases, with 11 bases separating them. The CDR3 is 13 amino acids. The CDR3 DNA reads TGTGCCAGCAGCCAAGTCCAGTCCGAAGGCTACACCTTC. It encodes CASSQVQSEGYTF.

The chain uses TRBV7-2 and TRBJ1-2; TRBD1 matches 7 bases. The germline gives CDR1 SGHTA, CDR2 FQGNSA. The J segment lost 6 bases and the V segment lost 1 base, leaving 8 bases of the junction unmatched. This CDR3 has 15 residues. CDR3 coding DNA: TGTGCCAGCAGCTTAGACCCGGGACAGTTTAATGGCTACACCTTC. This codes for CASSLDPGQFNGYTF.

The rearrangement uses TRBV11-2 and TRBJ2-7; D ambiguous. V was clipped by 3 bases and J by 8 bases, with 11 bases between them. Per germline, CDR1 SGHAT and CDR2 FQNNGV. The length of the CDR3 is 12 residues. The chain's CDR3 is CASSFLRVKQYF. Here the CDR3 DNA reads TGTGCCAGCAGCTTCCTGCGTGTCAAGCAGTACTTC.

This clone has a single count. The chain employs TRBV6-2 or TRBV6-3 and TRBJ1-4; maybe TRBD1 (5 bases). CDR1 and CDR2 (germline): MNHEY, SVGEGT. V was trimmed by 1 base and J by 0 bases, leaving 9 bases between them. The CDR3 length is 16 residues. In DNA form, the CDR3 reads TGTGCCAGCAGTTACTTTACAGGAGCAACTAATGAAAAACTGTTTTTT. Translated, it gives CASSYFTGATNEKLFF.

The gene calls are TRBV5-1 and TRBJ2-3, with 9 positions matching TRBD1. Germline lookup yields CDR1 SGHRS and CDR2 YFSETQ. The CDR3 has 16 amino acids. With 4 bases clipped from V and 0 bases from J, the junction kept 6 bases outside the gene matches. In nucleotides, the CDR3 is TGCGCCAGCAGCCTTACGGGGACAGGGAGCACAGATACGCAGTATTTT. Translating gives CASSLTGTGSTDTQYF. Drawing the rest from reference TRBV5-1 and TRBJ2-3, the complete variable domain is KAGVTQTPRYLIKTRGQQVTLSCSPISGHRSVSWYQQTPGQGLQFLFEYFSETQRNKGNFPGRFSGRQFSNSRSEMNVSTLELGDSALYLCASSLTGTGSTDTQYFGPGTRLTVL.

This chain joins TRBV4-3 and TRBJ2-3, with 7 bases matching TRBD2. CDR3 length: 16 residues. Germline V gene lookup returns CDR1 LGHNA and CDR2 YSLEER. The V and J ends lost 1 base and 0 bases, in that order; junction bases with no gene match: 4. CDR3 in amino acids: CASSQGAGLSTDTQYF. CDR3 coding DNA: TGCGCCAGCAGCCAAGGGGCGGGACTAAGCACAGATACGCAGTATTTT.

This chain's CDR3 is CASSLEDMQETQYF. CDR3 coding DNA: TGTGCCAGCAGCTTAGAGGACATGCAAGAGACCCAGTACTTC. This chain joins TRBV7-9 and TRBJ2-5, with D maybe TRBD1 (5 bases). V was clipped by 1 base and J by 2 bases, with 8 bases between them. Germline V CDR1 and CDR2: SEHNR, FQNEAQ (reference sequence). CDR3 length: 14 amino acids.

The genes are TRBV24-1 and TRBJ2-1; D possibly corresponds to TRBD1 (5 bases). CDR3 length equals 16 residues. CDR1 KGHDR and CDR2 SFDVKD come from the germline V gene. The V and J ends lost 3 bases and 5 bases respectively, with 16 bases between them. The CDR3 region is CATSDAGRGADNEQFF. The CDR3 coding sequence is TGTGCCACCAGTGATGCAGGAAGGGGCGCGGACAATGAGCAGTTCTTC.

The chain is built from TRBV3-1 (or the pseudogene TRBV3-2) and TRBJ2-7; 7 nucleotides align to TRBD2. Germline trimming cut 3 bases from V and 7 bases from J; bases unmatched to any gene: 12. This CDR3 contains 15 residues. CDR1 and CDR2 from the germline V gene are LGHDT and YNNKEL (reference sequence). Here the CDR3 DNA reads TGTGCCAGCAGCCACGCCGCGGCGGGAGCTCTTGAGCAGTACTTC. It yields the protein CASSHAAAGALEQYF.

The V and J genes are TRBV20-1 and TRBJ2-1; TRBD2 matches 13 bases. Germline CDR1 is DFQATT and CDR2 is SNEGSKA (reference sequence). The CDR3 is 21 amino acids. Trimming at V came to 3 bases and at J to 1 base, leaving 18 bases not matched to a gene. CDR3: CSASQTPGLAGIFESYNEQFF. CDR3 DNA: TGCAGTGCTAGTCAAACCCCGGGACTAGCGGGAATATTCGAGTCCTACAATGAGCAGTTCTTC.

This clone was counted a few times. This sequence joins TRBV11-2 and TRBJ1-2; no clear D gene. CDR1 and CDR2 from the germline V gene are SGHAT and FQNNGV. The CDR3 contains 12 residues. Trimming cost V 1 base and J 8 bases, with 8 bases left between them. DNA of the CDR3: TGTGCCAGCAGCTTAGTTTCTGAGGGCTACACCTTC. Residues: CASSLVSEGYTF.

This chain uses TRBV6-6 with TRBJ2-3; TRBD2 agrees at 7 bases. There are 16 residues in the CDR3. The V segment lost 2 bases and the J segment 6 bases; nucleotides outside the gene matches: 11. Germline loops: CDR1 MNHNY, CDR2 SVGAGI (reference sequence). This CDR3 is CASSYGIAGLGDTQYF. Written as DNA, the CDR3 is TGTGCCAGCAGTTACGGAATAGCGGGCCTAGGGGATACGCAGTATTTT.

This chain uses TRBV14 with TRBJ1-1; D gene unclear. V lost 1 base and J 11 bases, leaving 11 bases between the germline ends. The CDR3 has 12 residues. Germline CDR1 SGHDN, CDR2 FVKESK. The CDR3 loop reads CASSQATAGAFF. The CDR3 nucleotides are TGTGCCAGCAGCCAAGCAACAGCTGGGGCTTTCTTT.

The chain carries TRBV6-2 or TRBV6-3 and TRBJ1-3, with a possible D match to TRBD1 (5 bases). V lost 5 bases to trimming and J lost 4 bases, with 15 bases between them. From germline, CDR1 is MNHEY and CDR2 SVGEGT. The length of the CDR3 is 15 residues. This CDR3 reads CASSDDRSAGNTIYF. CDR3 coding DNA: TGTGCCAGCAGTGACGACAGAAGCGCAGGAAACACCATATATTTT.

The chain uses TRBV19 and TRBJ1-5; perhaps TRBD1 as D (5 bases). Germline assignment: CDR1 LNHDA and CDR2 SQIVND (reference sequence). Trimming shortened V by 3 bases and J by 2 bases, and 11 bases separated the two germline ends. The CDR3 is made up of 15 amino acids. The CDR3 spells CASSMGQVRNQPQHF. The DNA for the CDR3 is TGTGCCAGTAGTATGGGGCAGGTTCGCAATCAGCCCCAGCATTTT.

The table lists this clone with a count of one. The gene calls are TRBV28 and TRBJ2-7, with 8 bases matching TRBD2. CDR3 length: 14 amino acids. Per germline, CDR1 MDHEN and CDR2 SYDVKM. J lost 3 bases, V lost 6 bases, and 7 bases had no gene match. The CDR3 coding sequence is TGTGCCAGCAGCCCAACTAGCGGCCGCTACGAGCAGTACTTC. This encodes CASSPTSGRYEQYF.

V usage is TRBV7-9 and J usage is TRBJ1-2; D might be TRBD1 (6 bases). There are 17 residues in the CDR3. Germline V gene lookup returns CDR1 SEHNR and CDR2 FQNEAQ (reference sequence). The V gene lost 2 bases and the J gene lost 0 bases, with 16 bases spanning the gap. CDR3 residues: CASSLSHPDRTNYGYTF. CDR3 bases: TGTGCCAGCAGCTTATCACACCCGGACAGAACTAACTATGGCTACACCTTC.

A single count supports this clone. The CDR3, as DNA: TGTGCCAGCAGCATAGCGGGAGTGACCGGGGAGCTGTTTTTT. Translating gives CASSIAGVTGELFF. The chain joins TRBV6-2 or TRBV6-3 to TRBJ2-2; 9 nucleotides agree with TRBD2. V lost 6 bases, J lost 5 bases, and 4 bases stayed unmatched. CDR1 is MNHEY and CDR2 is SVGEGT in the germline V gene. The CDR3 covers 14 residues.